The source of this TCR beta chain is a study of blood T cell repertoires in COVID-19. Background on the study: T cells, B-cell-depleted T cells, or PBMCs provided the cDNA or gDNA that served as material.

Produced via immunoSEQ multiplex PCR; TCRdb's table is partial and in-frame only. The repertoire holds around 120,000 clones, with around 87% as singletons. Per the germline V gene, CDR1 is LNHDA and CDR2 is SQIVND (reference sequence). The CDR3 length is 15 residues. V shed 6 bases and J shed 2 bases, with 16 bases lying between them. Sequences were obtained from peripheral blood. This TCR was sampled from a woman older than 75 with acute or convalescent COVID-19. V gene TRBV19 combines with J gene TRBJ1-2, with TRBD1 as a possible D gene (6 bases). The CDR3 coding sequence is TGTGCCAGTAGGCTTGACACAGGGTTCAACTATGGCTACACCTTC. This gives the protein CASRLDTGFNYGYTF. Based on the CDR3 plus reference TRBV19 and TRBJ1-2, the full variable domain is DGGITQSPKYLFRKEGQNVTLSCEQNLNHDAMYWYRQDPGQGLRLIYYSQIVNDFQKGDIAEGYSVSREKKESFPLTVTSAQKNPTAFYLCASRLDTGFNYGYTFGSGTRLTVV.